These 5 T cell receptor beta chains share one sample of origin, sequenced in a study of blood T cell repertoires in COVID-19. This table comes from immunoSEQ multiplex PCR, and its TCRdb copy is limited to in-frame clones, with some not included. Among 150,000 to 200,000 clones listed, roughly 76% were seen once. Sequenced input: peripheral blood. The receptors shown here come from a woman in her forties or fifties with active or convalescent COVID-19.

The chain uses TRBV28 and TRBJ1-1, with 7 positions matching TRBD1. Germline V gene sequence: CDR1 MDHEN, CDR2 SYDVKM. CDR3 length: 15 residues. V was clipped by 3 bases and J by 4 bases; unmatched bases: 8. CDR3 sequence reads: CASSLGSQGGTEAFF. The CDR3 nucleotides read TGTGCCAGCAGTTTGGGTTCCCAGGGGGGCACTGAAGCTTTCTTT.

V gene TRBV5-5 combines with J gene TRBJ2-5; 9 nucleotides agree with TRBD2. There are 16 residues in the CDR3. V was clipped by 4 bases and J by 1 base; unmatched bases: 8. CDR1 and CDR2 (germline): SGHKS, YYEKEE (reference sequence). In nucleotides, the CDR3 is TGTGCCAGCAGCCCCAGCCGAGCGGGAGGCCAAGAGACCCAGTACTTC. Its protein is CASSPSRAGGQETQYF.

A single count supports this clone. The gene calls are TRBV7-2 and TRBJ2-1; tentative D call: TRBD1 (5 bases). This CDR3 has 15 residues. Germline CDR1 and CDR2: SGHTA and FQGNSA. With 1 base removed from V and 3 bases from J, the gap between germline ends came to 10 bases. CDR3 in amino acids: CASSLEGQGYNEQFF. The DNA for the CDR3 is TGTGCCAGCAGCTTAGAGGGCCAGGGCTACAATGAGCAGTTCTTC. The whole variable domain, remainder taken from reference TRBV7-2 and TRBJ2-1, is GAGVSQSPSNKVTEKGKDVELRCDPISGHTALYWYRQSLGQGLEFLIYFQGNSAPDKSGLPSDRFSAERTGGSVSTLTIQRTQQEDSAVYLCASSLEGQGYNEQFFGPGTRLTVL.

The chain combines TRBV25-1 with TRBJ2-1, with D perhaps matching TRBD1 (5 bases). This CDR3 has 13 residues. The germline CDR1 and CDR2 sequences are MGHDK and SYGVNS. Trimming shortened V by 7 bases and J by 1 base, and 8 bases separated the two germline ends. The CDR3 spells CASIGHSYNEQFF. CDR3 nucleotide sequence: TGTGCCAGCATCGGACATTCCTACAATGAGCAGTTCTTC.

The chain recombines TRBV11-2 with TRBJ2-3; no reliable D call. V was shortened by 2 bases and J by 6 bases, with 9 bases between the two germline ends. This CDR3 is 13 amino acids long. Germline V lookup: CDR1 SGHAT, CDR2 FQNNGV. The CDR3 nucleotides are TGTGCCAGCAGCTTAAACTTTCGGGATACGCAGTATTTT. Its translation is CASSLNFRDTQYF.